This T cell receptor beta chain originates from a study of T cell responses to AZD1222 COVID-19 vaccine. Study-level findings and limits: At 160-218 and 743-854, vaccine-associated CD4 TCRs were dominant, and they spanned spike.

J was trimmed by 2 bases and V by 3 bases; bases with no gene match: 5. The CDR3 totals 15 residues. Germline CDR1 and CDR2: SGHRS and YFSETQ. Generated by immunoSEQ multiplex PCR, the TCRdb table keeps only in-frame clones and is missing some. The repertoire holds over 100,000 clones, with more than 85% as singletons. This clone was counted a few times. Its antigen is unidentified. The sample was peripheral blood, taken on day 0 of AZD1222 vaccination. The sequence came from an adult in good health. The J gene is TRBJ2-7, the V gene TRBV5-1, with 10 nucleotides matching TRBD1. CDR3 sequence: CASSSWTGGPYEQYF. The CDR3 nucleotides read TGCGCCAGCAGCTCATGGACAGGGGGGCCCTACGAGCAGTACTTC. Variable domain in full (rest from reference TRBV5-1 and TRBJ2-7): KAGVTQTPRYLIKTRGQQVTLSCSPISGHRSVSWYQQTPGQGLQFLFEYFSETQRNKGNFPGRFSGRQFSNSRSEMNVSTLELGDSALYLCASSSWTGGPYEQYFGPGTRLTVT.